This is a list of T cell receptor beta chains from one sample in a study of cytomegalovirus exposure and HLA in healthy donors. Method: immunoSEQ multiplex PCR; TCRdb's copy keeps in-frame clones and lacks some. Among 140,000 to 150,000 clones, about 94% were seen once, and the ten largest hold approximately 2%. Sequencing input: PBMCs. The receptor set was obtained from a man in his late teens or twenties in good health and CMV-seropositive. The CDR3 runs from the conserved cysteine through the conserved F or W. Fields, in order: CDR3 length, J gene, clone size, D gene, V gene, CDR3 protein, CDR3 DNA. D genes are given only for firm matches. Part of the rows lack a size; the others show once, few, many or a class for expanded clones.

>12|TRBJ1-5|few|.|TRBV7-6
CASSLPGQPQHF
TGTGCCAGCAGCTTACCGGGTCAGCCCCAGCATTTT
>15|TRBJ1-5|.|TRBD1|TRBV7-2
CASSLTTGGGQPQHF
TGTGCCAGCAGCTTAACCACAGGGGGGGGGCAGCCCCAGCATTTT
>13|TRBJ1-5|.|.|TRBV6-4
CASSDTGFQPQHF
TGTGCCAGCAGTGATACGGGGTTCCAGCCCCAGCATTTT
>14|TRBJ2-7|.|TRBD2|TRBV9
CASSGLAGGYEQYF
TGTGCCAGCAGCGGACTAGCGGGAGGTTACGAGCAGTACTTC
>14|TRBJ1-2|.|.|TRBV5-1
CASSLVQATYGYTF
TGCGCCAGCAGCTTGGTGCAGGCGACCTATGGCTACACCTTC
>13|TRBJ2-7|.|.|TRBV28
CASSFRRGYEQYF
TGTGCCAGCAGTTTCCGTAGGGGATACGAGCAGTACTTC
>14|TRBJ1-1|.|.|TRBV13
CASSSVGGYTEAFF
TGTGCCAGCAGCTCGGTGGGGGGTTACACTGAAGCTTTCTTT
>19|TRBJ2-2|.|TRBD2|TRBV11-3
CASSSSRLAGGPNTGELFF
TGTGCCAGCAGCTCATCCCGCCTAGCGGGAGGGCCGAACACCGGGGAGCTGTTTTTT
>17|TRBJ2-3|.|TRBD2|TRBV5-1
CASSWAPSGGNTDTQYF
TGCGCCAGCAGCTGGGCGCCTAGCGGGGGGAACACAGATACGCAGTATTTT
>14|TRBJ2-7|.|.|TRBV27
CASSFGQGPYEQYF
TGTGCCAGCAGTTTCGGGCAGGGTCCCTACGAGCAGTACTTC
>13|TRBJ2-1|.|TRBD1|TRBV6-1
CASSPTGVGEQFF
TGTGCCAGCAGCCCAACAGGGGTCGGTGAGCAGTTCTTC
>13|TRBJ1-5|.|TRBD1|TRBV2
CASSQRQGQPQHF
TGTGCCAGCAGCCAACGACAGGGGCAGCCCCAGCATTTT
>15|TRBJ2-5|.|TRBD2|TRBV2
CASSALAGGRETQYF
TGTGCCAGCAGTGCCCTAGCGGGGGGGCGAGAGACCCAGTACTTC
>16|TRBJ2-2|.|TRBD1|TRBV13
CASSPPGQGNTGELFF
TGTGCCAGCAGTCCCCCGGGACAGGGGAACACCGGGGAGCTGTTTTTT
>18|TRBJ2-1|.|TRBD1|TRBV6-4
CASSETDRERNTYNEQFF
TGTGCCAGCAGTGAAACGGACAGGGAAAGGAATACCTACAATGAGCAGTTCTTC
>14|TRBJ2-7|.|TRBD1|TRBV30
CAWSGGQGVNEQYF
TGTGCCTGGAGTGGAGGACAGGGGGTGAACGAGCAGTACTTC
>16|TRBJ2-3|.|.|TRBV6-5
CASSYSQGLSTDTQYF
TGTGCCAGCAGTTACTCCCAGGGGCTTAGCACAGATACGCAGTATTTT
>15|TRBJ2-1|.|.|TRBV2
CASSGEGGRYNEQFF
TGTGCCAGCAGTGGGGAAGGGGGTAGGTACAATGAGCAGTTCTTC
>15|TRBJ2-1|.|TRBD2|TRBV7-3
CASSYLTSGYNEQFF
TGTGCCAGCAGCTACTTGACTAGCGGCTACAATGAGCAGTTCTTC
>14|TRBJ1-5|few|TRBD1|TRBV5-1
CASSTGTAPSAQHF
TGCGCCAGCAGCACGGGGACAGCTCCTTCAGCCCAGCATTTT
>16|TRBJ1-4|.|.|TRBV7-9
CASSLGHRVRGEKLFF
TGTGCCAGCAGCTTAGGGCACAGAGTCCGGGGAGAAAAACTGTTTTTT
>16|TRBJ1-1|.|TRBD1|TRBV30
CAWSVPRTGRATEAFF
TGTGCCTGGAGTGTACCTCGGACAGGGAGGGCCACTGAAGCTTTCTTT
>13|TRBJ2-7|.|.|TRBV13
CASTRGPAYEQYF
TGTGCCAGCACCCGTGGGCCAGCCTACGAGCAGTACTTC
>15|TRBJ2-3|.|TRBD2|TRBV6-5
CASTPAGGGPDTQYF
TGTGCCAGCACCCCAGCGGGGGGAGGGCCAGATACGCAGTATTTT
>15|TRBJ1-5|.|.|TRBV5-1
CASRLDGDSNQPQHF
TGCGCCAGCAGACTCGACGGGGATAGCAATCAGCCCCAGCATTTT
>16|TRBJ2-7|.|.|TRBV5-8
CASSSSSTDRSYEQYF
TGTGCCAGCAGCTCATCGTCCACCGACAGAAGCTACGAGCAGTACTTC
>13|TRBJ2-3|.|TRBD1|TRBV2
CASKDRGEDTQYF
TGTGCCAGCAAGGACAGGGGAGAAGATACGCAGTATTTT
>14|TRBJ2-3|.|TRBD2|TRBV29-1
CSVLGWEGPDTQYF
TGCAGCGTTCTCGGCTGGGAGGGCCCAGATACGCAGTATTTT
>14|TRBJ2-7|.|TRBD2|TRBV7-2
CASSQLAGRYEQYF
TGTGCCAGCAGCCAACTAGCGGGTCGCTACGAGCAGTACTTC
>15|TRBJ2-6|once|.|TRBV18
CASSLGARGANVLTF
TGTGCCAGCTCACTTGGGGCGCGCGGGGCCAACGTCCTGACTTTC
>13|TRBJ1-2|.|.|TRBV2
CASNQRGNYGYTF
TGTGCCAGCAACCAACGGGGGAACTATGGCTACACCTTC
>12|TRBJ1-2|.|.|TRBV6-1
CASFSLASGYTF
TGTGCCAGTTTCTCCTTAGCTAGTGGCTACACCTTC
>13|TRBJ2-7|.|.|TRBV5-4
CASSGGLFYEQYF
TGTGCCAGCTCTGGGGGACTTTTCTACGAGCAGTACTTC